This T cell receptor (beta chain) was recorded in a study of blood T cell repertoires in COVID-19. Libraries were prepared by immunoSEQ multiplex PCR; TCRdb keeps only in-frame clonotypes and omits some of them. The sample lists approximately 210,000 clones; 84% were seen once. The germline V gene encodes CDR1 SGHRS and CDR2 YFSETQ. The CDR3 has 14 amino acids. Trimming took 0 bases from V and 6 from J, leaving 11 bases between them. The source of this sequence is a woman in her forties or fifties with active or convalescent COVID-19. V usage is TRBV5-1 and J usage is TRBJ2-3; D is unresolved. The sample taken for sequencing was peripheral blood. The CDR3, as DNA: TGCGCCAGCAGCTTGGCTCAGATCTTTGATACGCAGTATTTT. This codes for CASSLAQIFDTQYF.